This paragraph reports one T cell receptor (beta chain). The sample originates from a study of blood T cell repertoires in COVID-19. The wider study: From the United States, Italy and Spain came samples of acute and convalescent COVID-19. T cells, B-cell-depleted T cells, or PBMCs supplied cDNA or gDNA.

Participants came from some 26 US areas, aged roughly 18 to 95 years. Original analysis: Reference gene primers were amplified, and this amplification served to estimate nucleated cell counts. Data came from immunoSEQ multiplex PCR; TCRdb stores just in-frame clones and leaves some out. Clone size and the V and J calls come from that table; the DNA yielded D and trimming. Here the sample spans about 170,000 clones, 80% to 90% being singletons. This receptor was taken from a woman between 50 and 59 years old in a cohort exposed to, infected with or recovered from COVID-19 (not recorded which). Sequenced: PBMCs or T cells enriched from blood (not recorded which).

In DNA, the CDR3 is TGTGCCAGCAGTCGGGACAGTAAAACAGATACGCAGTATTTT. Translating gives CASSRDSKTDTQYF. This chain links TRBV6-5 with TRBJ2-3; 7 bases align to TRBD1. This CDR3 comprises 14 residues. The germline CDR1 and CDR2 sequences are MNHEY and SVGAGI. The V and J ends lost 5 bases and 3 bases, in that order; junction bases with no gene match: 5.